This passage covers 22 T cell receptor beta chains from one sample sequenced in a study of T cell changes during pregnancy in multiple sclerosis. The repertoire was sequenced with immunoSEQ multiplex PCR; TCRdb's copy has only in-frame clones and lacks some. The table includes fewer than 100,000 clones, around nine tenths detected once. The specimen comprised peripheral blood, sampled before pregnancy. These receptors came from a female donor with multiple sclerosis, enrolled in a pregnancy study.

CDR3 in amino acids: CASWDRHTDTQYF. CDR3 in DNA: TGCGCCAGTTGGGACAGGCACACAGATACGCAGTATTTT. This chain joins TRBV10-2 and TRBJ2-3, with TRBD1 identical over 8 bases. V shed 9 bases and J 2 bases; nucleotides not matched to a gene: 4. CDR1 WSHSY and CDR2 SAAADI come from the germline V gene. This CDR3 spans 13 amino acids.

The chain links TRBV28 to TRBJ1-1; D is unresolved. V was pared by 6 bases and J by 4 bases, with 9 bases between. Per the germline V gene, CDR1 is MDHEN and CDR2 is SYDVKM. This CDR3 contains 12 residues. The CDR3 nucleotides are TGTGCCAGCAGGCCAGCGGGCACTGAAGCTTTCTTT. Translation: CASRPAGTEAFF.

This clone has a single count. The chain combines TRBV6-5 with TRBJ1-2; 9 bases are shared with TRBD1. There are 15 residues in the CDR3. The trim removed 3 bases at V and 4 bases at J, leaving 6 bases unmatched. CDR1 and CDR2 (germline): MNHEY, SVGAGI. CDR3 DNA: TGTGCCAGCAGTTATGGGACAGGGATTAGCTATGGCTACACCTTC. Translated: CASSYGTGISYGYTF.

The V call is TRBV19, the J call TRBJ2-7; 9 bases agree with TRBD1. V lost 4 bases, J lost 6 bases, and 4 bases stayed unmatched. CDR1 and CDR2 from the germline V gene are LNHDA and SQIVND (reference sequence). The CDR3 loop spans 13 amino acids. CDR3 nucleotide sequence: TGTGCCAGTAGTAACCGGGACAGGGTCGAGCAGTACTTC. Translation gives CASSNRDRVEQYF.

This clone was detected once. This sequence joins TRBV18 and TRBJ1-2; a weak D match, TRBD1 (6 bases). The CDR3 consists of 17 residues. Trimming left V 2 bases short and J 3 bases short, with 19 bases between. Germline V gene lookup returns CDR1 KGHSH and CDR2 LQKENI. DNA for the CDR3: TGTGCCAGCTCACCATCGGGTCAGGCAGGGGCAGACTATGGCTACACCTTC. Protein sequence: CASSPSGQAGADYGYTF.

This rearrangement joins TRBV7-2 to TRBJ1-4, with unresolved D. V dropped 2 bases and J dropped 5 bases, with 9 bases sitting between them. Germline CDR1 reads SGHTA; CDR2 reads FQGNSA. The CDR3 has 14 amino acids. CDR3 protein: CASSLIGGNEKLFF. CDR3 bases: TGTGCCAGCAGCTTAATTGGCGGAAATGAAAAACTGTTTTTT.

This chain connects TRBV7-9 to TRBJ2-5; a weak D match, TRBD2 (6 bases). Between the trimmed V and J ends, which lost 1 base and 5 bases, there was a span of 20 bases. The CDR3 contains 17 residues. Germline values: CDR1 SEHNR, CDR2 FQNEAQ (reference sequence). CDR3 region: CASSLVGSGEYVETQYF. The DNA of the CDR3 is TGTGCCAGCAGCTTAGTGGGGTCGGGGGAATACGTCGAGACCCAGTACTTC.

This chain joins TRBV19 and TRBJ1-4; 7 bases align to TRBD1. Trimming at V came to 9 bases and at J to 8 bases, leaving 12 bases not matched to a gene. Germline V CDR1 and CDR2: LNHDA, SQIVND (reference sequence). The CDR3 contains 14 residues. This CDR3 is CASCDRAREEKLFF. CDR3 DNA sequence: TGTGCCAGCTGTGACAGGGCCCGAGAAGAAAAACTGTTTTTT.

This clone was detected only a few times. The chain couples TRBV4-3 to TRBJ2-2, with 12 bases lining up with TRBD2. The CDR3 covers 16 residues. CDR1 is LGHNA and CDR2 is YSLEER in the germline V gene. The trim removed 0 bases at V and 6 bases at J, leaving 2 bases unmatched. The chain's CDR3 is CASSQDPSGGAGELFF. CDR3 coding DNA: TGCGCCAGCAGCCAAGATCCTAGCGGGGGGGCCGGGGAGCTGTTTTTT.

This rearrangement joins TRBV19 to TRBJ1-2; D possibly corresponds to TRBD1 (5 bases). This CDR3 comprises 15 residues. The V and J ends lost 1 base and 6 bases respectively, with 15 bases between them. Germline CDR1 reads LNHDA; CDR2 reads SQIVND (reference sequence). Here the CDR3 reads CASSIASPRDHGYTF. The CDR3 coding sequence is TGTGCCAGTAGTATAGCTTCCCCCAGGGATCATGGCTACACCTTC.

The CDR3 DNA sequence: TGTGCCAGCAGCCAGCGGGGTAATGAAAAACTGTTTTTT. Amino acid sequence: CASSQRGNEKLFF. The gene calls are TRBV5-6 and TRBJ1-4; no firm D call. CDR1 and CDR2 (germline): SGHDT, YYEEEE. The CDR3 is 13 residues long. Deletions cut 4 bases from V and 4 bases from J, with 8 bases between. The whole variable domain, remainder taken from reference TRBV5-6 and TRBJ1-4, is DAGVTQSPTHLIKTRGQQVTLRCSPKSGHDTVSWYQQALGQGPQFIFQYYEEEERQRGNFPDRFSGHQFPNYSSELNVNALLLGDSALYLCASSQRGNEKLFFGSGTQLSVL.

V gene TRBV5-4 combines with J gene TRBJ1-2; the D gene is possibly TRBD1 (6 bases). The germline V gene has CDR1 SGHNT and CDR2 YYREEE (reference sequence). Trimming removed 6 bases at V and 2 bases at J, with 14 bases between. The CDR3 sequence is 14 residues long. The CDR3 loop is CASIPGGQNYGYTF. The CDR3 DNA is TGTGCCAGCATCCCCGGGGGGCAGAACTATGGCTACACCTTC.

The genes are TRBV10-3 and TRBJ2-1; 7 nucleotides agree with TRBD2. J was trimmed by 10 bases and V by 4 bases; bases with no gene match: 4. Germline V gives CDR1 ENHRY, CDR2 SYGVKD. The CDR3 runs to 12 residues. The CDR3 reads CAISGGEGEQFF. The DNA of the CDR3 is TGTGCCATCAGTGGGGGGGAGGGAGAGCAGTTCTTC.

The chain carries TRBV9 and TRBJ1-2; 8 bases match TRBD1. The CDR3 is 13 residues long. CDR1 and CDR2 from the germline V gene are SGDLS and YYNGEE. The ends lost 0 bases at V and 13 bases at J; junction bases unmatched: 8. CDR3 in amino acids: CASSVATGQGVTF. The DNA of the CDR3 is TGTGCCAGCAGCGTAGCTACCGGACAGGGCGTCACCTTC.

J is TRBJ1-1 and V is TRBV13; 7 bases line up with TRBD1. This CDR3 region has 22 residues. J was trimmed by 3 bases and V by 5 bases; bases with no gene match: 30. Germline V gene sequence: CDR1 PRHDT, CDR2 FYEKMQ (reference sequence). The CDR3, as DNA: TGTGCCAGCAGCCTCACAGGGGTAGGGGGGACCCGAGGGGTAGACTTGGACACTGAAGCTTTCTTT. It specifies CASSLTGVGGTRGVDLDTEAFF.

This clone was detected a few times. The chain employs TRBV10-3 and TRBJ1-1; 7 bases map to TRBD1. The germline gives CDR1 ENHRY, CDR2 SYGVKD. This CDR3 comprises 13 residues. Unmatched junction bases numbered 6, after V lost 10 bases and J lost 1 base. The DNA for the CDR3 is TGTGCCACACGACAGGGCGGGAACACTGAAGCTTTCTTT. Amino acid sequence: CATRQGGNTEAFF.

The chain uses TRBV6-6 and TRBJ2-1; 9 bases line up with TRBD1. CDR1 MNHNY and CDR2 SVGAGI come from the germline V gene (reference sequence). With 10 bases clipped from V and 4 bases from J, the junction kept 8 bases outside the gene matches. The CDR3 runs 14 residues. In nucleotides, the CDR3 is TGTGCCATAAGGGACAGGGAGGGTTACAATGAGCAGTTCTTC. This gives the protein CAIRDREGYNEQFF.

The chain is built from TRBV5-4 and TRBJ2-7; 9 bases line up with TRBD1. This CDR3 is built from 15 residues. Germline-derived CDR1 and CDR2 are SGHNT and YYREEE (reference sequence). V lost 0 bases, J lost 4 bases, and 5 bases stayed unmatched. CDR3 DNA: TGTGCCAGCAGCTTGGGGGGGACAGGGTCATACGAGCAGTACTTC. This sequence encodes CASSLGGTGSYEQYF.

This rearrangement joins TRBV9 to TRBJ2-1, with D perhaps TRBD2 (6 bases). With 1 base removed from V and 4 bases from J, the gap between germline ends came to 15 bases. The CDR3 extends over 16 amino acids. CDR1 SGDLS and CDR2 YYNGEE come from the germline V gene. CDR3 sequence reads: CASSVTPGLVYNEQFF. The CDR3 coding sequence is TGTGCCAGCAGCGTAACTCCGGGACTGGTATACAATGAGCAGTTCTTC.

V gene TRBV28 combines with J gene TRBJ1-1; no clear D gene. Germline loops: CDR1 MDHEN, CDR2 SYDVKM. V lost 4 bases and J 7 bases, leaving 10 bases between the germline ends. This CDR3 comprises 12 residues. The CDR3 region has the DNA TGTGCCAGCAGTTCGCCCGGAGATGAAGCTTTCTTT. Its protein is CASSSPGDEAFF.

V is TRBV5-4 and J is TRBJ1-2; no reliable D call. The germline CDR1 and CDR2 sequences are SGHNT and YYREEE (reference sequence). Trimming pared 2 bases from V and 8 bases from J, leaving 13 bases between. This CDR3 is 13 amino acids long. The CDR3 is CASSFPLREGYTF. CDR3 coding DNA: TGTGCCAGCAGCTTCCCTCTGAGGGAAGGCTACACCTTC.

V is TRBV25-1 and J is TRBJ2-1; 8 bases are a match to TRBD1. The germline V gene encodes CDR1 MGHDK and CDR2 SYGVNS. This CDR3 spans 16 amino acids. The ends lost 6 bases at V and 0 bases at J; junction bases unmatched: 7. This chain's CDR3 is CASSDRQGSSYNEQFF. CDR3 nucleotide sequence: TGTGCCAGCAGCGATAGACAGGGGTCCTCCTACAATGAGCAGTTCTTC.